These T cell receptor beta chains were read from a single sample in a study of control samples from healthy donors and cancer patients. The repertoire was sequenced with immunoSEQ multiplex PCR; TCRdb's copy has only in-frame clones and lacks some. There are 120,000 or so clones in the sample; roughly 90% occur only once, and around 1.8% lies in the top ten. Source material: blood. The source is a man aged 18 to 35 in good health. Each CDR3 is given with its conserved first and last residue. D genes are given only for firm matches. Rows give clone size only sometimes, using once, few, many, or a class for an expanded clone.

V gene,D gene,J gene,clone size,CDR3 DNA,CDR3 protein
TRBV10-3,TRBD2,TRBJ2-3,-,TGTGCCATCAGCCGCTCGACTAGCGATCCGCAGTATTTT,CAISRSTSDPQYF
TRBV12-3/TRBV12-4,-,TRBJ2-1,-,TGTGCCAGCAGTTTTACAGCCTACAATGAGCAGTTCTTC,CASSFTAYNEQFF
TRBV9,-,TRBJ1-3,-,TGTGCCAGCAGCGTAGGTTCAGTCTCTGGAAACACCATATATTTT,CASSVGSVSGNTIYF
TRBV19,-,TRBJ1-1,-,TGTGCCAGTAGTATAGGGGCGGAGAACACTGAAGCTTTCTTT,CASSIGAENTEAFF
TRBV19,-,TRBJ1-5,-,TGTGCCAGTAGTATAGATGTCCAGCCCCAGCATTTT,CASSIDVQPQHF
TRBV9,TRBD1,TRBJ1-3,few,TGTGCCAGCAGCGTAGCGGGACAGGGTTCTGGAAACACCATATATTTT,CASSVAGQGSGNTIYF
TRBV30,TRBD1,TRBJ1-2,-,TGTGCCTGGAGTTATGACAGGGTTGGTGGCTACACCTTC,CAWSYDRVGGYTF
TRBV9,-,TRBJ2-3,-,TGTGCCAGCAGCGCGAGACCAAGCACAGATACGCAGTATTTT,CASSARPSTDTQYF
TRBV27,-,TRBJ2-7,-,TGTGCCAGCAGGGGAGCACAGGTTCGCAGCTCCTACGAGCAGTACTTC,CASRGAQVRSSYEQYF
TRBV18,-,TRBJ2-5,-,TGTGCCAGCTCACCGAACTCTTGGGGAGAGACCCAGTACTTC,CASSPNSWGETQYF
TRBV27,-,TRBJ2-3,once,TGTGCCAGCAGTTTATTTGTGGGGGATACGCAGTATTTT,CASSLFVGDTQYF
TRBV6-4,-,TRBJ2-1,few,TGTGCCAGCAGTGACGGGGTAGCGCAGTACAATGAGCAGTTCTTC,CASSDGVAQYNEQFF
TRBV28,TRBD1,TRBJ2-1,-,TGTGCCAGCAGTTCCCGAGGGGACAGGGTAAATGAGCAGTTCTTC,CASSSRGDRVNEQFF
TRBV5-1,TRBD2,TRBJ2-1,-,TGCGCCAGCCTTAGCGGGAGGGCCGGAAATGAGCAGTTCTTC,CASLSGRAGNEQFF
TRBV19,TRBD1,TRBJ2-7,once,TGTGCCAGTAAGCTAACAGGGGGCTTCGACGAGCAGTACTTC,CASKLTGGFDEQYF
TRBV19,TRBD1,TRBJ2-3,-,TGTGCCAGTAGTAGAGACGGGACAGCCACAGATACGCAGTATTTT,CASSRDGTATDTQYF
TRBV10-3,TRBD2,TRBJ2-1,-,TGTGCCATCAGTGACGAGACTAGCCGGTATAGGAATGAGCAGTTCTTC,CAISDETSRYRNEQFF
TRBV2,TRBD2,TRBJ2-1,few,TGTGCCAGCAGGGAACGCCCCTTACTAGCGGGAGTTAAGGATGAGCAGTTCTTC,CASRERPLLAGVKDEQFF
TRBV28,-,TRBJ2-5,-,TGTGCCAGCAGTTTTTGGTCCCGAGCAGAGACCCAGTACTTC,CASSFWSRAETQYF
TRBV28,-,TRBJ1-2,-,TGTGCCACCAAGTCAGGAAATTTCTATGGCTACACCTTC,CATKSGNFYGYTF
TRBV19,-,TRBJ1-2,-,TGTGCCAGTAGTGGGGGCGGACGTGCTAACTATGGCTACACCTTC,CASSGGGRANYGYTF
TRBV6-6,-,TRBJ2-4,-,TGTGCCAGCAGTTACTCGACAGACAACCTCAAAAACATTCAGTACTTC,CASSYSTDNLKNIQYF
TRBV29-1,-,TRBJ1-2,-,TGCAGCGTCCCTCCGTCGGCAGAGGGAAATTTAGGCTACACCTTC,CSVPPSAEGNLGYTF
TRBV27,-,TRBJ1-1,-,TGTGCCAGCAGTTTATGGGACGGCGATATGGCTTTCTTT,CASSLWDGDMAFF
TRBV27,-,TRBJ1-3,-,TGTGCCAGCAGTTTAGGGGCCCCGCTAGGAAACACCATATATTTT,CASSLGAPLGNTIYF
TRBV28,-,TRBJ2-1,-,TGTGCCAGCAGTTTGGGGGGTTGGAATGAGCAGTTCTTC,CASSLGGWNEQFF
TRBV9,-,TRBJ1-1,-,TGTGCCAGCAGCGTAGTACGTACGGGGACCGGGACTGAAGCTTTCTTT,CASSVVRTGTGTEAFF
TRBV7-9,-,TRBJ1-6,-,TGTGCCAGCAGTTCAACGGGAGGGGCGACTTCACCCCTCCACTTT,CASSSTGGATSPLHF
TRBV25-1,-,TRBJ2-3,-,TGTGCCAGCAGCTACTCTAGCACAGATACGCAGTATTTT,CASSYSSTDTQYF
TRBV5-1,TRBD2,TRBJ2-2,once,TGCGCCAGCAGCTCAACGGGACTAGCGCTTCCCGGGGAGCTGTTTTTT,CASSSTGLALPGELFF
TRBV7-9,-,TRBJ1-2,-,TGTGCCAGCAGCTTGGGAGCGGGGAGAAACTATGGCTACACCTTC,CASSLGAGRNYGYTF
TRBV3-1/TRBV3-2,-,TRBJ2-6,-,TGTGCCAGCAGAACAGGAGGGAGCTCTGGGGCCAACGTCCTGACTTTC,CASRTGGSSGANVLTF
TRBV25-1,-,TRBJ1-2,-,TGTGCCAGCAGCCTTCAACAGGGAAGGGCCACCTTC,CASSLQQGRATF
TRBV18,-,TRBJ1-2,-,TGTGCCAGCTCACCATCGGGCAGCTTAACCGCTAACTATGGCTACACCTTC,CASSPSGSLTANYGYTF
TRBV7-2,TRBD1,TRBJ1-2,-,TGTGCCAGCAGCGCGGACAGGGGGAACTATGGCTACACCTTC,CASSADRGNYGYTF
TRBV9,TRBD1,TRBJ2-3,-,TGTGCCAGCAGCACGCGAACAGGGGGATTAGGGGATACGCAGTATTTT,CASSTRTGGLGDTQYF
TRBV6-5,-,TRBJ1-2,-,TGTGCCAGCAGGGACAGCAACTATGGCTACACCTTC,CASRDSNYGYTF
TRBV19,-,TRBJ2-3,once,TGTGCCAGTAGGGATACAGGTTTACTCACAGATACGCAGTATTTT,CASRDTGLLTDTQYF
TRBV14,TRBD2,TRBJ2-7,-,TGTGCCAGCAGCCAAGGTAGCGGGGCCTCCTACGAGCAGTACTTC,CASSQGSGASYEQYF
TRBV7-8,-,TRBJ2-7,-,TGTGCCAGCAGCTTAAAAACAGACCGGACCTACCAGCAGTACTTC,CASSLKTDRTYQQYF
TRBV10-2,TRBD2,TRBJ2-1,-,TGCGCCAGCAGTCCCCCCAGCGGGGCCTCTTATGAGCAGTTCTTC,CASSPPSGASYEQFF
TRBV4-1,-,TRBJ2-3,-,TGCGCCAGCAGCCAAGAACTGGAGACCACAGATACGCAGTATTTT,CASSQELETTDTQYF
TRBV6-6,TRBD1,TRBJ2-5,few,TGTGCCAGCAGTTACTCGGCGGGACAGGGCGGAGAGACCCAGTACTTC,CASSYSAGQGGETQYF
TRBV12-3/TRBV12-4,-,TRBJ1-3,-,TGTGCCAGCAGTTATAGAAACACCATATATTTT,CASSYRNTIYF
TRBV6-5,-,TRBJ2-5,-,TGTGCCAGCAGGCAGACGGTTCTAGAGACCCAGTACTTC,CASRQTVLETQYF
TRBV19,-,TRBJ1-1,few,TGTGCCAGTAAACCGGGACGAGACTTTAACACTGAAGCTTTCTTT,CASKPGRDFNTEAFF
TRBV3-1/TRBV3-2,-,TRBJ1-4,-,TGTGCCAGCAGCCAAGATGACGGGGGTGAAAAACTGTTTTTT,CASSQDDGGEKLFF
TRBV6-5,-,TRBJ2-7,-,TGTGCCAGCAGCTACCGGGACCTCTCCTACGAGCAGTACTTC,CASSYRDLSYEQYF
TRBV7-9,-,TRBJ2-2,once,TGTGCCAGCAGCCCAACCTTGGCACCCGGGGAGCTGTTTTTT,CASSPTLAPGELFF
TRBV21-1,-,TRBJ1-4,-,TGTGCCAGCAGCCCCTGGACAGGGAATAATGAAAAACTGTTTTTT,CASSPWTGNNEKLFF
TRBV7-3,-,TRBJ2-2,-,TGTGCCAGCAGCTTAACCTGGACCGGGAACACCGGGGAGCTGTTTTTT,CASSLTWTGNTGELFF
TRBV27,-,TRBJ2-1,-,TGTGCCAGCAGTTTGAGGGATAGCTCCTACAATGAGCAGTTCTTC,CASSLRDSSYNEQFF
TRBV24-1,TRBD2,TRBJ2-3,-,TGTGCCACCAGCGGCGGACAATCAAGCCGCCACACGAGCGGGAGCTGGACAGATACGCAGTATTTT,CATSGGQSSRHTSGSWTDTQYF
TRBV6-5,TRBD1,TRBJ2-7,-,TGTGCCAGCGGGACAGGGGACAGCTACGAGCAGTACTTC,CASGTGDSYEQYF
TRBV18,TRBD1,TRBJ2-3,-,TGTGCCAGCTCACCAGGGACAGCCCGTGCAGATACGCAGTATTTT,CASSPGTARADTQYF
TRBV2,TRBD1,TRBJ2-2,-,TGTGCCAGCAGTGAAAAGTCGGACAGGCCGGATACAAACACCGGGGAGCTGTTTTTT,CASSEKSDRPDTNTGELFF
TRBV10-2,-,TRBJ2-3,-,TGCGCCAGCAGCAAGACGGGTACAGATACGCAGTATTTT,CASSKTGTDTQYF
TRBV6-4,TRBD1,TRBJ2-1,-,TGTGCCAGCAGGGGGGACAGGGGAGGAAATGAGCAGTTCTTC,CASRGDRGGNEQFF
TRBV24-1,TRBD2,TRBJ2-3,-,TGTGCCACCAAGGGACTAGCGGGTACTGGGGATACGCAGTATTTT,CATKGLAGTGDTQYF